A selection of T cell receptor beta chains follows, all from one sample in a study of blood T cell repertoires in COVID-19. Sequencing was performed with immunoSEQ multiplex PCR; in TCRdb, only in-frame clones are kept and a portion is missing. In the table there are fewer than 250,000 clones, over 75% of which are singletons. The sequenced sample was PBMCs or T cells enriched from blood (not recorded which). The source of these receptors is a woman in her 30s who had been exposed to COVID-19. The CDR3 runs from the conserved cysteine through the conserved F or W. The D gene is left open where the match is weak. Size is stated for part of the rows, as once, few or many counts, or as a class when the clone is expanded.

v_gene	j_gene	d_gene	abundance	CDR3aa	CDR3nt
TRBV7-8	TRBJ1-5	-	-	CASSGLSDQPQHF	TGTGCCAGCAGCGGACTTTCTGATCAGCCCCAGCATTTT
TRBV7-3	TRBJ2-2	-	few	CASSPMGAGGELFF	TGTGCCAGCAGCCCAATGGGAGCTGGCGGGGAGCTGTTTTTT
TRBV27	TRBJ1-6	TRBD1	-	CASSRGDRWLGSPLHF	TGTGCCAGCAGTCGGGGGGACAGGTGGTTAGGGTCACCCCTCCACTTT
TRBV27	TRBJ1-2	TRBD1	-	CASSLWGTGGSDGYTF	TGTGCCAGCAGTTTATGGGGGACAGGGGGCTCGGATGGCTACACCTTC
TRBV27	TRBJ2-3	TRBD2	few	CASSTGTSELGSQYF	TGTGCCAGCTCCACCGGGACTAGCGAGCTGGGATCGCAGTATTTT
TRBV11-2	TRBJ2-7	-	-	CASSLVTVSTYEQYF	TGTGCCAGCAGCTTAGTTACAGTCAGCACCTACGAGCAGTACTTC
TRBV9	TRBJ2-2	TRBD2	-	CASRLAANTGELFF	TGTGCCAGCAGACTAGCGGCGAACACCGGGGAGCTGTTTTTT
TRBV7-2	TRBJ2-1	TRBD2	-	CASSSPGLAGGPYNEQFF	TGTGCCAGCAGCTCCCCGGGACTAGCGGGAGGGCCCTACAATGAGCAGTTCTTC
TRBV10-3	TRBJ1-1	TRBD1	-	CAIAGQVVHTEAFF	TGTGCCATCGCGGGACAGGTAGTTCACACTGAAGCTTTCTTT
TRBV19	TRBJ1-5	TRBD1	once	CASSMNRGVNQPQHF	TGTGCCAGTAGTATGAACAGGGGTGTCAATCAGCCCCAGCATTTT
TRBV6-2/TRBV6-3	TRBJ2-7	TRBD2	few	CASSQKGLAGGPNYEQYF	TGTGCCAGCAGCCAAAAAGGACTAGCGGGAGGGCCCAACTACGAGCAGTACTTC
TRBV18	TRBJ2-4	TRBD1	-	CASSPPTGLDIQYF	TGTGCCAGCTCACCACCGACAGGGTTGGACATTCAGTACTTC
TRBV30	TRBJ1-1	-	-	CAWSTTSLLIF	TGTGCCTGGAGTACGACATCCCTTCTCATATTT
TRBV4-1	TRBJ2-7	TRBD1	-	CASSHPDRKTYEQYF	TGCGCCAGCAGCCATCCGGACAGGAAGACCTACGAGCAGTACTTC
TRBV12-5	TRBJ2-2	TRBD1	once	CASGLTPNRGTDTGELFF	TGTGCTAGTGGTTTGACCCCAAACAGGGGTACGGACACCGGGGAGCTGTTTTTT
TRBV5-6	TRBJ2-1	TRBD1	-	CASSSTGYEQFF	TGTGCCAGCAGCTCGACAGGGTATGAGCAGTTCTTC
TRBV7-3	TRBJ1-5	-	once	CASSLKAGDPSKNQPQHF	TGTGCCAGCAGCTTAAAGGCAGGGGACCCTAGTAAGAATCAGCCCCAGCATTTT
TRBV19	TRBJ2-1	-	-	CASHRDNEQFF	TGTGCCAGTCACAGGGACAATGAGCAGTTCTTC